One TCR beta chain is described in this entry. What it binds is not known. These data belong to a study of cytomegalovirus exposure and HLA in healthy donors. CDR1 and CDR2 from the germline V gene are MNHEY and SMNVEV (reference sequence). This CDR3 has 14 residues. The germline V and J ends were trimmed by 5 bases and 4 bases, with 14 bases remaining between them. Both 60 Vbeta primers and 13 Jbeta primers went into the PCR. In the source study's methods: A follow-up analysis tallied 73 million or so unique TCR beta chains, approximately 11 million shared. Sequenced by immunoSEQ multiplex PCR; TCRdb stores in-frame clones only, minus some. For V, J and clone size, that table is used; D and trimming come from the DNA. Of 200,000 to 250,000 clones listed, more than 75% are singletons. The study, taken as a whole, reports: For TCR beta chains, V- and J-gene trimming was later linked to a missense DCLRE1C variant.

The V and J genes are TRBV27 and TRBJ1-1; the D is unclear. The specimen was PBMCs. The sequence came from a woman between 35 and 50 years old in good health and CMV-seropositive. The CDR3 loop reads CASSARREGTEAFF. The CDR3 bases are TGTGCCAGCAGTGCCCGACGGGAGGGCACTGAAGCTTTCTTT.